This T cell receptor beta chain originates from a study of beta chain features in type 1 diabetes. Trimming shortened V by 5 bases and J by 4 bases, and 11 bases separated the two germline ends. The V gene's germline CDR1 is SQVTM and CDR2 ANQGSEA. CDR3 length: 12 residues. This clone came up a few times. Blood was drawn once from each donor into heparinised tubes. The draws averaged roughly 120 mL. The authors reverse transcribed all of the isolated RNA, so sequencing captured expressed TCRB transcripts. Some clones are missing from TCRdb's copy, which holds only in-frame ones; the method was immunoSEQ multiplex PCR. The sample lists over 500,000 clones; roughly a sixth were seen once.

The chain uses TRBV29-1 and TRBJ1-1; D is uncertain. Input material: naive CD4+ T cells from blood. The sequence derives from a man between 18 and 29 years old in good health. The CDR3 nucleotides are TGCAGCGTTCGAAACTCGGGCACTGAAGCTTTCTTT. Amino acids: CSVRNSGTEAFF. Combining the CDR3 with reference TRBV29-1 and TRBJ1-1 gives the whole variable domain SAVISQKPSRDICQRGTSLTIQCQVDSQVTMMFWYRQQPGQSLTLIATANQGSEATYESGFVIDKFPISRPNLTFSTLTVSNMSPEDSSIYLCSVRNSGTEAFFGQGTRLTVV.